This T cell receptor beta chain is from a study of blood T cells in healthy people across ages. Together with a sample-barcoded 5' primer, a J-beta primer mix was included in a second PCR lasting roughly 6 to 12 cycles. TCRdb re-analysed the 5' RACE reads in MiXCR, keeping a single row per CDR3 protein. The table lists approximately 1.5 million distinct CDR3 sequences, 35% to 45% of them singletons. The CDR3 is 17 amino acids. Per germline, CDR1 SGHRS and CDR2 YFSETQ. Losses at the gene ends were 2 bases for V and 4 bases for J; bases not matched to a gene: 10. The TCR sequence derives from a woman younger than 35 in good health. The specimen sequenced was blood. V gene TRBV5-1 combines with J gene TRBJ2-2, with TRBD1 matching 8 bases. The CDR3 region is CASSFPFRGRITGELFF. In nucleotides, the CDR3 is TGCGCCAGCAGCTTCCCTTTCAGGGGGCGCATCACCGGGGAGCTGTTTTTT.